The clone carrying this T cell receptor (beta chain) was recorded at least ten times. Amplified TCR beta CDR3 regions were obtained using RNA transcripts as template. Second-round multiplex PCR came after a first-round RT-PCR that employed HTBI primers. TCRdb recomputed calls from the multiplex PCR reads with MiXCR, one row per CDR3 protein. The top ten clones hold roughly 2.4% of a sample with some 370,000 distinct CDR3 sequences, about a sixth of them seen once. Trimming removed 4 bases from V and 0 bases from J; junction bases left unmatched: 2. The CDR3 has 13 amino acids. Germline CDR1 DFQATT, CDR2 SNEGSKA (reference sequence). The sample belongs to a study of Graves' ophthalmopathy and Graves' hyperthyroidism.

The chain has TRBV20-1 and TRBJ2-7, with 8 nucleotides matching TRBD2. This TCR was sampled from an adult woman with stable Graves' hyperthyroidism. The source material was peripheral blood. CDR3 sequence reads: CSAMTSVSYEQYF. The CDR3 DNA reads TGCAGTGCTATGACTAGCGTCTCCTACGAGCAGTACTTC.